This is a list of T cell receptor beta chains from one sample in a study of molecular identifiers for immune sequencing clone quantification. In TCRdb, the PCR reads were re-called with MiXCR into one record per CDR3 protein. This sample has 300,000 to 400,000 distinct CDR3 sequences, with roughly 23% found just once. The source material was naive CD8+ T cells from blood, with Jurkat cell RNA spiked in. These TCRs come from a human donor in good health. Some libraries in this study had Jurkat cell RNA spiked in. Both conserved end residues are part of each CDR3. Fields, in order: clone size, V gene, J gene, D gene, CDR3 protein, CDR3 DNA. The D gene is left open where the match is weak. Some rows have no size entry. The others give once, few or many, or a class for an expanded clone.

many	TRBV29-1	TRBJ2-4	.	CSVLGQPERKNIQYF	TGCAGCGTTCTTGGACAGCCAGAAAGAAAAAACATTCAGTACTTC
many	TRBV7-6	TRBJ2-3	.	CASSLALGQGPGDTQYF	TGTGCCAGCAGCTTAGCGCTTGGGCAGGGGCCCGGAGATACGCAGTATTTT
many	TRBV6-2/TRBV6-3	TRBJ2-5	.	CASRAGGVETQYF	TGTGCCAGCAGAGCAGGGGGGGTAGAGACCCAGTACTTC
few	TRBV9	TRBJ2-1	TRBD2	CASSTLAANEQFF	TGTGCCAGCAGCACTCTAGCGGCCAATGAGCAGTTCTTC
many	TRBV20-1	TRBJ1-1	.	CSLDRYTEAFF	TGCAGCCTCGACAGATACACTGAAGCTTTCTTT
many	TRBV7-9	TRBJ1-2	.	CATLEGGSGYTF	TGTGCCACCCTCGAGGGGGGGTCTGGCTACACCTTC
many	TRBV20-1	TRBJ2-5	.	CSVPSRRWNQETQYF	TGCAGTGTTCCTAGCAGACGTTGGAACCAAGAGACCCAGTACTTC
many	TRBV20-1	TRBJ2-7	TRBD1	CSARDWDRVTDEQYF	TGCAGTGCTAGAGATTGGGACAGGGTTACCGACGAGCAGTACTTC
.	TRBV5-1	TRBJ1-1	.	CASSLEDGWNTEAFF	TGCGCCAGCAGCCTAGAAGATGGATGGAACACTGAAGCTTTCTTT
many	TRBV20-1	TRBJ2-2	TRBD1	CSARDIPRQGSAGELFF	TGCAGTGCTAGAGATATTCCGAGACAGGGGTCCGCCGGGGAGCTGTTTTTT
many	TRBV4-3	TRBJ2-3	TRBD1	CASGQPGQTITDTQYF	TGCGCCAGCGGACAACCGGGACAGACAATCACAGATACGCAGTATTTT
.	TRBV4-2	TRBJ2-3	TRBD2	CASSHGTSGNLLDTQYF	TGTGCCAGCAGCCATGGGACTAGCGGGAATTTGTTGGATACGCAGTATTTT
many	TRBV30	TRBJ1-1	.	CAWSPGGLTEAFF	TGTGCCTGGAGTCCGGGGGGGTTAACTGAAGCTTTCTTT
many	TRBV12-3/TRBV12-4	TRBJ2-7	.	CASSGGAHYEQYF	TGTGCCAGCAGTGGAGGTGCCCACTACGAGCAGTACTTC
many	TRBV27	TRBJ2-7	.	CASSFANNQIYEQYF	TGTGCCAGCAGTTTTGCGAATAACCAGATCTACGAGCAGTACTTC
.	TRBV6-6	TRBJ2-3	TRBD2	CASSYRLGGATDTQYF	TGTGCCAGCAGTTACAGGCTCGGGGGGGCTACAGATACGCAGTATTTT
many	TRBV4-1	TRBJ2-1	TRBD2	CASSTLAGEQFF	TGCGCCAGCAGCACGCTAGCGGGGGAGCAGTTCTTC
.	TRBV25-1	TRBJ2-7	.	CASSESVDEQYF	TGTGCCAGCAGTGAATCAGTGGACGAGCAGTACTTC
few	TRBV5-1	TRBJ2-1	.	CASSLAGTHSNEQFF	TGCGCCAGCAGCTTGGCCGGGACTCACTCCAATGAGCAGTTCTTC
many	TRBV12-3/TRBV12-4	TRBJ2-3	TRBD1	CASSPGWTGSTDTQYF	TGTGCCAGCAGTCCGGGGTGGACAGGGAGCACAGATACGCAGTATTTT
.	TRBV6-2/TRBV6-3	TRBJ2-3	TRBD2	CASSYSAGGYTDTQYF	TGTGCCAGCAGTTACTCGGCGGGGGGATACACAGATACGCAGTATTTT
few	TRBV4-3	TRBJ2-7	.	CASSLGDGKNEQYF	TGCGCCAGCAGCCTGGGGGACGGGAAGAACGAGCAGTACTTC
many	TRBV27	TRBJ1-1	.	CASSEVVVRPNTEAFF	TGTGCCAGCAGTGAAGTGGTGGTCAGACCTAACACTGAAGCTTTCTTT
many	TRBV6-5	TRBJ1-5	TRBD1	CASSYLGGQNQPQHF	TGTGCCAGCAGTTATCTAGGGGGCCAAAATCAGCCCCAGCATTTT
many	TRBV29-1	TRBJ2-1	.	CSILQGNEQFF	TGCAGCATACTACAGGGAAATGAGCAGTTCTTC
few	TRBV6-5	TRBJ1-2	.	CASKEKSGDNYGYTF	TGTGCCAGCAAAGAGAAAAGCGGGGATAACTATGGCTACACCTTC
many	TRBV28	TRBJ1-5	TRBD1	CASIRQGDQPQHF	TGTGCCAGCATCCGGCAGGGGGATCAGCCCCAGCATTTT
many	TRBV25-1	TRBJ1-1	.	CASSEYSGYDTEAFF	TGTGCCAGCAGTGAATATTCAGGATATGACACTGAAGCTTTCTTT
many	TRBV30	TRBJ1-1	.	CAWSVLPGEAFF	TGTGCCTGGAGTGTTTTACCAGGGGAAGCTTTCTTT
many	TRBV12-3/TRBV12-4	TRBJ1-2	TRBD1	CASSLGTGDGYTF	TGTGCCAGCAGTTTGGGAACAGGGGATGGCTACACCTTC
few	TRBV6-5	TRBJ2-2	TRBD2	CASSYFGREAGELFF	TGTGCCAGCAGTTACTTCGGGAGGGAGGCCGGGGAGCTGTTTTTT
.	TRBV29-1	TRBJ2-1	.	CSVEGYGGESSYSEQFF	TGCAGCGTTGAAGGATACGGCGGCGAGTCTTCCTACAGTGAGCAGTTCTTC
.	TRBV10-3	TRBJ2-3	.	CAIGQRSNPTDTQYF	TGTGCCATCGGTCAGCGATCGAACCCCACAGATACGCAGTATTTT
.	TRBV28	TRBJ1-1	.	CASQGFRTYTEAFF	TGTGCCAGCCAGGGTTTTCGGACCTACACTGAAGCTTTCTTT
many	TRBV7-9	TRBJ2-3	.	CASSLVGGTSTDTQYF	TGTGCCAGCAGCTTAGTTGGGGGGACTAGCACAGATACGCAGTATTTT
.	TRBV4-1	TRBJ2-7	TRBD1	CASSQGDRGNEQYF	TGCGCCAGCAGCCAGGGGGACAGGGGCAACGAGCAGTACTTC
many	TRBV12-3/TRBV12-4	TRBJ1-5	TRBD1	CASREGQGHQPQHF	TGTGCCAGCAGGGAGGGACAGGGCCATCAGCCCCAGCATTTT
.	TRBV4-1	TRBJ1-1	.	CASTHSRLGWTEAFF	TGCGCCAGCACCCATTCGAGGTTGGGGTGGACTGAAGCTTTCTTT
.	TRBV28	TRBJ1-5	.	CASSLLAGGNQPQHF	TGTGCCAGCAGTTTATTGGCAGGAGGAAATCAGCCCCAGCATTTT
.	TRBV23-1	TRBJ2-7	TRBD1	CASSHYRGHHPGEQYF	TGCGCCAGCAGTCATTACAGGGGACATCATCCGGGAGAGCAGTACTTC
.	TRBV20-1	TRBJ2-6	.	CSARGADSVPSGANVLTF	TGCAGTGCTAGAGGGGCGGACAGCGTTCCTTCTGGGGCCAACGTCCTGACTTTC
many	TRBV2	TRBJ1-5	.	CASRRTGYSNQPQHF	TGTGCCAGCAGGAGGACGGGATATAGCAATCAGCCCCAGCATTTT
few	TRBV2	TRBJ2-7	.	CASSEVASAFEQYF	TGTGCCAGCAGTGAAGTGGCTAGTGCTTTCGAGCAGTACTTC
few	TRBV13	TRBJ2-7	TRBD2	CASSWFTAAGTTYEQYF	TGTGCCAGCAGCTGGTTCACGGCGGCGGGGACTACTTACGAGCAGTACTTC
once	TRBV30	TRBJ2-2	TRBD1	CAWSETGFPGELFF	TGTGCCTGGAGTGAGACAGGGTTCCCCGGGGAGCTGTTTTTT
.	TRBV7-9	TRBJ2-7	TRBD1	CAGSSRDRAYEQYF	TGTGCCGGCAGCTCCCGGGACAGAGCCTACGAGCAGTACTTC
many	TRBV9	TRBJ2-1	TRBD1	CASSVSGTGGPNEQFF	TGTGCCAGCAGCGTATCCGGGACAGGGGGTCCCAATGAGCAGTTCTTC
many	TRBV7-2	TRBJ1-5	.	CASSSNEEAGDYQPQHF	TGTGCCAGCAGCTCCAACGAGGAGGCAGGGGATTATCAGCCCCAGCATTTT
many	TRBV5-5	TRBJ2-6	TRBD2	CASSLLAGVGGANVLTF	TGTGCCAGCAGCTTGCTAGCGGGAGTTGGTGGGGCCAACGTCCTGACTTTC
few	TRBV2	TRBJ1-4	.	CASSEDKSTNEKLFF	TGTGCCAGCAGTGAAGACAAGTCAACTAATGAAAAACTGTTTTTT
.	TRBV14	TRBJ2-6	.	CTSSPGRAGANVLTF	TGTACCAGCAGCCCAGGCAGGGCCGGGGCCAACGTCCTGACTTTC
many	TRBV6-2/TRBV6-3	TRBJ1-1	TRBD1	CASSYWAGGAEAFF	TGTGCCAGCAGTTACTGGGCAGGGGGAGCTGAAGCTTTCTTT
many	TRBV29-1	TRBJ1-2	TRBD1	CSAVGQGAHGYTF	TGCAGCGCCGTCGGACAGGGGGCGCATGGCTACACCTTC
many	TRBV5-6	TRBJ2-1	.	CASSLETTSYNEQFF	TGTGCCAGCAGCTTGGAAACCACCTCTTACAATGAGCAGTTCTTC
few	TRBV7-9	TRBJ2-3	.	CASSLRGLSPDTQYF	TGTGCCAGCAGCCTCCGGGGGTTGTCTCCAGATACGCAGTATTTT